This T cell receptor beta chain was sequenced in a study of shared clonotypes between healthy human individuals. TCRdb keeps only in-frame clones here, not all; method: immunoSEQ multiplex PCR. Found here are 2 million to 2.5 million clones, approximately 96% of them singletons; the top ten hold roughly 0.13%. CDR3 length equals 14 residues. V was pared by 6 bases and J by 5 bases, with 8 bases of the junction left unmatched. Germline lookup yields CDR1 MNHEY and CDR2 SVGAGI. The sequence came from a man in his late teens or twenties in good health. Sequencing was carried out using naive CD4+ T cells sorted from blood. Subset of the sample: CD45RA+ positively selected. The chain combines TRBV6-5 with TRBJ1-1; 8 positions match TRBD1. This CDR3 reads CASRGLRGLTEAFF. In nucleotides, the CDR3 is TGTGCCAGCAGGGGGCTCAGGGGGCTGACTGAAGCTTTCTTT.